This T cell receptor (beta chain) is from a study of cytomegalovirus exposure and HLA in healthy donors. The CDR3 has 17 residues. Germline lookup yields CDR1 SGHRS and CDR2 YFSETQ. Trimming cost V 3 bases and J 6 bases; bases outside gene matches: 10. Amplification used 60 Vbeta primers and 13 Jbeta primers. Assay used: immunoSEQ multiplex PCR; TCRdb lists only in-frame clones, some missing. The top ten clones hold roughly 7.1% of a sample with fewer than 200,000 clones, approximately 79% of them seen once. Nominal health characterized the donors when sampled, though unrecorded immune exposures were likely.

Sequencing was performed on PBMCs. The chain employs TRBV5-1 and TRBJ1-6; TRBD1 matches 9 bases. The TCR originated in a man aged 40-55 years in good health and CMV-seropositive. This chain's CDR3 is CASSSVPGQGSNSPLHF. Here the CDR3 DNA reads TGCGCCAGCAGCTCTGTCCCGGGACAGGGATCTAATTCACCCCTCCACTTT.